These T cell receptor beta chains were read from a single sample in a study of post-analysis software for immune sequencing data. TCRdb ran MiXCR on the PCR reads and lists one entry per CDR3 protein. The table has approximately 660,000 distinct CDR3 sequences, roughly three fifths seen once; the top ten hold approximately 11%. The sequencing input was blood. These receptors all come from a girl under 10 years old with multiple sclerosis. CDR3s include the opening cysteine and the closing phenylalanine or tryptophan. D genes are given only for firm matches. A row's size may be missing; if present it is once, few, many or a size class.

. | . | TRBJ2-6 | TRBV7-2 | CASSPLVLAGANVLTF | TGTGCCAGCAGCCCCCTGGTTCTGGCTGGGGCCAACGTCCTGACTTTC
. | . | TRBJ2-1 | TRBV12-3/TRBV12-4 | CASERTASNEQFF | TGTGCCAGCGAGAGGACCGCCTCCAATGAGCAGTTCTTC
. | TRBD2 | TRBJ2-1 | TRBV7-9 | CASSLAGLAASYNEQFF | TGTGCCAGCAGCTTAGCGGGACTAGCGGCATCCTACAATGAGCAGTTCTTC
. | TRBD1 | TRBJ2-1 | TRBV5-1 | CASGGQVNEQFF | TGCGCCAGCGGGGGACAGGTCAATGAGCAGTTCTTC
. | . | TRBJ2-7 | TRBV3-1 | CASSWGQGTPVEQYF | TGTGCCAGCAGCTGGGGACAAGGCACCCCGGTCGAGCAGTACTTC
. | . | TRBJ2-3 | TRBV29-1 | CSVDLVVTDTQYF | TGCAGCGTTGACCTCGTTGTCACAGATACGCAGTATTTT
. | TRBD1 | TRBJ1-2 | TRBV10-3 | CATGDRPSGYTF | TGTGCCACGGGGGACAGGCCAAGCGGCTACACCTTC
. | . | TRBJ1-2 | TRBV7-6 | CASTLDGATAYGYTF | TGTGCCAGCACCCTGGACGGAGCCACGGCCTATGGCTACACCTTC
. | . | TRBJ2-5 | TRBV2 | CAIPQGSRETQYF | TGTGCCATCCCGCAGGGGTCGAGAGAGACCCAGTACTTC
few | TRBD2 | TRBJ2-7 | TRBV3-1 | CASSRAGGPSEQYF | TGTGCCAGCAGCCGAGCGGGAGGGCCTTCCGAGCAGTACTTC
. | . | TRBJ2-4 | TRBV29-1 | CSVVWGHNIQYF | TGCAGCGTTGTATGGGGGCACAACATTCAGTACTTC
once | TRBD1 | TRBJ2-7 | TRBV27 | CASRPNDRDYEQYF | TGTGCCAGCAGACCAAACGACAGGGACTACGAGCAGTACTTC
. | TRBD1 | TRBJ1-5 | TRBV12-3/TRBV12-4 | CAGSLGQGGQPQHF | TGTGCCGGCAGTTTAGGACAGGGGGGACAGCCCCAGCATTTT
. | TRBD1 | TRBJ2-5 | TRBV20-1 | CSAMDRGGLPETQYF | TGCAGTGCTATGGACAGGGGAGGGCTTCCGGAGACCCAGTACTTC
few | TRBD2 | TRBJ2-5 | TRBV12-3/TRBV12-4 | CASTISGIAETQYF | TGTGCCAGCACCATTAGCGGGATTGCGGAGACCCAGTACTTC
. | TRBD1 | TRBJ2-1 | TRBV28 | CATTGGSYNEQFF | TGTGCCACTACAGGGGGCTCCTACAATGAGCAGTTCTTC
. | . | TRBJ2-1 | TRBV4-2 | CASSQDSSGLYNEQFF | TGTGCCAGCAGCCAAGATTCTTCCGGGCTCTACAATGAGCAGTTCTTC
. | . | TRBJ2-5 | TRBV12-3/TRBV12-4 | CASSLGPGGRETQYF | TGTGCCAGCAGTTTAGGGCCGGGGGGCCGGGAGACCCAGTACTTC
. | . | TRBJ2-7 | TRBV7-2 | CASSLDGDSRGYEQYF | TGTGCCAGCAGCTTAGATGGGGACTCCCGAGGCTACGAGCAGTACTTC
. | . | TRBJ2-7 | TRBV3-1 | CASSGGTSSYEQYF | TGTGCCAGCAGCGGCGGGACATCCTCCTACGAGCAGTACTTC
. | . | TRBJ1-6 | TRBV6-5 | CASSYSDGRNSPLHF | TGTGCCAGCAGTTACTCGGACGGCCGTAATTCACCCCTCCACTTT
. | TRBD1 | TRBJ2-3 | TRBV5-1 | CASSPKTYGQDSTDTQYF | TGCGCCAGCAGCCCCAAGACGTATGGACAGGACAGCACAGATACGCAGTATTTT
. | TRBD2 | TRBJ2-7 | TRBV6-1 | CASSNSGRAYEQYF | TGTGCCAGCAGTAATAGCGGGAGGGCCTACGAGCAGTACTTC
. | TRBD1 | TRBJ2-3 | TRBV24-1 | CATSDSPDRTDTQYF | TGTGCCACCAGTGATTCGCCGGACAGGACAGATACGCAGTATTTT
. | . | TRBJ2-5 | TRBV5-1 | CASSWDSGRETQYF | TGCGCCAGCAGCTGGGATTCAGGGAGAGAGACCCAGTACTTC
. | TRBD1 | TRBJ2-3 | TRBV10-3 | CAISVPGQITDTQYF | TGTGCCATCAGTGTGCCGGGACAGATCACAGATACGCAGTATTTT
. | . | TRBJ2-1 | TRBV4-1 | CASSQDGVSGDEQFF | TGCGCCAGCAGCCAAGATGGGGTAAGTGGTGATGAGCAGTTCTTC
. | . | TRBJ2-4 | TRBV3-1 | CASSQEGPAKNIQYF | TGTGCCAGCAGCCAAGAGGGACCAGCCAAAAACATTCAGTACTTC
. | . | TRBJ1-1 | TRBV7-2 | CASSLVAEAFF | TGTGCCAGCAGCTTAGTAGCTGAAGCTTTCTTT
. | . | TRBJ2-6 | TRBV20-1 | CSATNSGANVLTF | TGCAGTGCTACGAACTCTGGGGCCAACGTCCTGACTTTC
. | . | TRBJ2-1 | TRBV12-3/TRBV12-4 | CASSSHVGYSEQFF | TGTGCCAGCAGTTCTCATGTGGGGTACAGTGAGCAGTTCTTC
. | TRBD1 | TRBJ2-1 | TRBV7-2 | CATGTGVNEQFF | TGTGCCACCGGTACAGGGGTGAATGAGCAGTTCTTC
. | . | TRBJ2-7 | TRBV2 | CASSPDRRLSYEQYF | TGTGCCAGCAGTCCTGACAGGAGGTTATCCTACGAGCAGTACTTC
. | TRBD1 | TRBJ1-1 | TRBV6-6 | CASREDRGLNTEAFF | TGTGCCAGCAGGGAAGACAGGGGGCTGAACACTGAAGCTTTCTTT
few | . | TRBJ2-3 | TRBV9 | CASSVSSTDTQYF | TGTGCCAGCAGCGTTTCAAGCACAGATACGCAGTATTTT
few | . | TRBJ1-2 | TRBV5-6 | CASSAVRGGGYTF | TGTGCCAGCAGCGCCGTCAGGGGTGGTGGCTACACCTTC